The 15 T cell receptor beta chains below come from one sample, sequenced in a study of Ad26.COV2.S vaccination and SARS-CoV-2 variants. Using immunoSEQ multiplex PCR, the repertoire was profiled, and TCRdb retains in-frame clones only, with some absent. The repertoire includes about 220,000 clones, around 89% of them detected once, and around 10% sits in the top ten. Treatment given: roughly 18 received Ad26.COV2.S at low or high dose, single or two shots; about 5 received placebo; per-sample allocation not given. Sampling happened 63 days after the first vaccine or placebo injection. The input for sequencing was peripheral blood, taken in a trial of Ad26.COV2.S vaccine versus placebo. The receptors come from a person aged 18-60 years who received the Ad26.COV2.S COVID-19 vaccine or a placebo.

The V gene is TRBV6-1, the J gene TRBJ2-3, with D perhaps TRBD2 (6 bases). The CDR3 is 14 residues long. Germline assignment: CDR1 MNHNS and CDR2 SASEGT. V lost 5 bases to trimming and J lost 5 bases, with 14 bases between them. In DNA form, the CDR3 reads TGTGCCAGCAGTCAGGGACTGCGAGGAGATACGCAGTATTTT. Translation: CASSQGLRGDTQYF.

The chain carries TRBV15 and TRBJ2-7; 7 positions agree with TRBD1. This CDR3 region has 15 residues. In germline, CDR1 is LNHNV, CDR2 YYDKDF (reference sequence). J gave up 2 bases and V 1 base, and 5 bases lay outside the gene matches. CDR3 sequence: CATSRVLGQAYEQYF. As DNA, the CDR3 is TGTGCCACCAGCAGAGTACTCGGACAGGCCTACGAGCAGTACTTC.

The genes are TRBV28 and TRBJ2-5; 7 bases line up with TRBD1. The CDR3 has 16 residues. Germline V gene lookup returns CDR1 MDHEN and CDR2 SYDVKM. With V trimmed by 4 bases and J by 5 bases, 13 bases remained unmatched. CDR3 in DNA: TGTGCCAGCAGTTCCCGCCGGGCAGGGGGTCGGGAGACCCAGTACTTC. Its protein product is CASSSRRAGGRETQYF.

The chain carries TRBV10-1 and TRBJ2-2; 11 bases fit TRBD1. Germline CDR1 WNHNN, CDR2 SYGVQD (reference sequence). The CDR3 runs 15 residues. The V gene end was trimmed by 4 bases and the J gene end by 4 bases; junction bases not matched to a gene: 2. DNA of the CDR3: TGCGCCAGCAGTGGAGGGACAGGGGGCACCGGGGAGCTGTTTTTT. This translates into CASSGGTGGTGELFF.

The V gene is TRBV7-2, the J gene TRBJ1-1; D might be TRBD1 (5 bases). There are 13 residues in the CDR3. The germline CDR1 and CDR2 sequences are SGHTA and FQGNSA. Deletions cut 5 bases from V and 4 bases from J, with 11 bases between. CDR3 nucleotides: TGTGCCAGCAGCCCGAGGGGTTCCACTGAAGCTTTCTTT. It yields the protein CASSPRGSTEAFF.

V and J are TRBV12-3 or TRBV12-4 and TRBJ1-2; the D is unclear. Trimming stripped 7 bases from V and 6 bases from J, with 15 bases between. The CDR3 is made up of 13 amino acids. CDR3 amino acids: CASTRGPADGYTF. Written as DNA, the CDR3 is TGTGCCAGCACCAGAGGCCCCGCAGATGGCTACACCTTC.

V is TRBV12-5 and J is TRBJ2-3; 12 positions match TRBD2. This CDR3 contains 16 residues. The germline CDR1 and CDR2 sequences are LGHNT and FRNRAP. V lost 1 base, J lost 4 bases, and 3 bases stayed unmatched. CDR3 sequence (DNA): TGTGCTAGTGGTTTGGGACTAGCGGGAGAATCAGATACGCAGTATTTT. Translated, it gives CASGLGLAGESDTQYF.

The gene calls are TRBV6-5 and TRBJ2-2, with D possibly called TRBD1 or TRBD2 (6 bases each). Germline lookup yields CDR1 MNHEY and CDR2 SVGAGI. V gave up 2 bases and J gave up 7 bases, with 14 bases separating them. The CDR3 runs to 15 residues. This chain's CDR3 is CASSYLWGASGELFF. As DNA, the CDR3 is TGTGCCAGCAGTTACCTTTGGGGGGCAAGCGGGGAGCTGTTTTTT.

The chain links TRBV21-1 to TRBJ2-7; TRBD2 was called by the table and not checked on the DNA. TRBV21-1 is marked as a pseudogene. The CDR3 is 16 residues long. CDR3: CASSRAVAGAAYEQYF. The CDR3 nucleotides read TGTGCCAGCAGCAGAGCAGTCGCGGGGGCGGCCTACGAGCAGTACTTC.

V usage is TRBV28 and J usage is TRBJ1-5, with D maybe TRBD1 (6 bases). The germline V gene has CDR1 MDHEN and CDR2 SYDVKM. Trimming took off 7 bases at V and 7 bases at J, with 20 bases between the two ends. The CDR3 is 15 residues long. The CDR3 here is CASTKAPGAGQPQHF. The CDR3 nucleotides are TGTGCCAGCACAAAGGCCCCAGGGGCGGGCCAGCCCCAGCATTTT.

The V call is TRBV4-1, the J call TRBJ2-7; 7 positions agree with TRBD1. The V gene's germline CDR1 is MGHRA and CDR2 YSYEKL. The CDR3 is made up of 19 amino acids. After removal of 1 base from V and 0 bases from J, the junction contained 15 bases not matched to a gene. This CDR3 reads CASSQGWQGVTTSSYEQYF. For the CDR3, the DNA is TGCGCCAGCAGCCAAGGGTGGCAGGGGGTTACCACGAGCTCCTACGAGCAGTACTTC.

The chain employs TRBV30 and TRBJ2-5; TRBD2 matches at 11 bases. The CDR3 length is 15 residues. CDR1 and CDR2 (germline): GTSNPN, SVGIG (reference sequence). V was clipped by 8 bases and J by 4 bases; unmatched bases: 12. The DNA for the CDR3 is TGTGCCGGGGCCTTAGCGGGAGGGGGTCGAGAGACCCAGTACTTC. The encoded protein is CAGALAGGGRETQYF.

The V and J genes are TRBV6-2 or TRBV6-3 and TRBJ1-1; the D is unclear. Germline lookup yields CDR1 MNHEY and CDR2 SVGEGT. The CDR3 is 13 residues long. Between the trimmed V and J ends, which lost 3 bases and 4 bases, there was a span of 9 bases. The CDR3 coding sequence is TGTGCCAGCAGTTATGGGGTGGTCACTGAAGCTTTCTTT. Protein: CASSYGVVTEAFF.

The gene calls are TRBV27 and TRBJ1-6, with D hard to call. V was clipped by 8 bases and J by 7 bases, with 18 bases between them. CDR1 MNHEY and CDR2 SMNVEV come from the germline V gene (reference sequence). This CDR3 region has 15 residues. The CDR3 DNA sequence: TGTGCCAGCTCCCTGGTGGGCCTCTCGAATTCACCCCTCCACTTT. As protein: CASSLVGLSNSPLHF.

This chain joins TRBV6-1 and TRBJ2-6; D might be TRBD1 or TRBD2, each matching 5 bases. The ends were cut back, 3 bases at V and 1 base at J, with 19 bases in the middle. Germline V gene lookup returns CDR1 MNHNS and CDR2 SASEGT. The CDR3 is 19 residues long. CDR3 nucleotide sequence: TGTGCCAGCAGTGACGGGGCCTTCATGTTTAGATCTGGGGCCAACGTCCTGACTTTC. This translates into CASSDGAFMFRSGANVLTF.